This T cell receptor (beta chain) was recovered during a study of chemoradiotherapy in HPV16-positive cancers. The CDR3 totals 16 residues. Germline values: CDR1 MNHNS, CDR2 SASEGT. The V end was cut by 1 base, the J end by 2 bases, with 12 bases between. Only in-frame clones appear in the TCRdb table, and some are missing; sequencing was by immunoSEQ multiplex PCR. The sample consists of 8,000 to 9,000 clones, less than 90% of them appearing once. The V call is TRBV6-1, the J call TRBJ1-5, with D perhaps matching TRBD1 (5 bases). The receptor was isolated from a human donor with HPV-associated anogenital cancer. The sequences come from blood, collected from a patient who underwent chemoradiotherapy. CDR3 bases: TGTGCCAGCAGTGAAGTGGGGGGGAGTCGCAATCAGCCCCAGCATTTT. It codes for CASSEVGGSRNQPQHF.